The 16 T cell receptor beta chains listed next were all sequenced from one sample in a study of T-cell memory formation after mild COVID-19 (dated by TCRdb to the early 2020s). The receptor library was made with 5' RACE. Sequencing was performed on an Illumina NovaSeq 6000. In TCRdb, the public reads were trimmed at Q25 with fastp and aligned with MiXCR, with productive beta chains retained. Each record represents a unique CDR3 protein, reported with the most common genes and DNA among its rows. The table for this sample lists roughly 130,000 distinct CDR3 sequences; 5% to 6.5% of them were counted only once. The ten largest clones capture approximately 2.1% of the sample. The sample taken for sequencing was PBMCs or a T cell subset sorted from them (not recorded which). The source of these receptors is an adult woman who had mild COVID-19 (a few samples of this study predate the infection). The sample titles of this study are shuffled in the database, so cell type and time point are left out; the donor was told from shared clones.

The chain is built from TRBV7-6 and TRBJ2-5, with D possibly called TRBD1 or TRBD2 (5 bases each). The CDR3 is 16 amino acids. Per germline, CDR1 SGHVS and CDR2 FNYEAQ. The germline V and J ends were trimmed by 5 bases and 5 bases, with 21 bases remaining between them. The CDR3 loop reads CASSPSSRASWETQYF. CDR3 bases: TGTGCCAGCAGCCCCTCCAGCAGGGCTAGCTGGGAGACCCAGTACTTC.

This clonotype was detected a few times. The J gene is TRBJ1-2, the V gene TRBV7-2; D is perhaps TRBD1 (5 bases). CDR1 and CDR2 (germline): SGHTA, FQGNSA. The CDR3 contains 16 residues. V was shortened by 5 bases and J by 8 bases, with 24 bases between the two germline ends. The CDR3 spells CASSPRDGTARNGYTF. The CDR3 DNA is TGTGCCAGCAGCCCTAGGGATGGGACTGCTCGGAACGGCTACACCTTC.

In this sample, this clonotype turned up many times. This chain links TRBV12-3 or TRBV12-4 with TRBJ2-7; 14 bases are a match to TRBD2. The V segment lost 3 bases and the J segment 5 bases; nucleotides outside the gene matches: 6. The CDR3 extends over 16 amino acids. The CDR3 loop reads CASSFLWTSGRHEQYF. The CDR3 bases are TGTGCCAGCAGTTTCCTGTGGACTAGCGGGAGGCACGAGCAGTACTTC.

V is TRBV28 and J is TRBJ2-1; D gene ambiguous. Germline V gene data show CDR1 as MDHEN and CDR2 as SYDVKM. The CDR3 runs 13 residues. V was pared by 4 bases and J by 7 bases, with 11 bases between. Here the CDR3 reads CASSSYQVNEQFF. Here the CDR3 DNA reads TGTGCCAGCAGTTCCTACCAGGTTAATGAGCAGTTCTTC.

The V and J genes are TRBV12-3 or TRBV12-4 and TRBJ2-2; perhaps TRBD2 as D (5 bases). The V end lost 5 bases, the J end lost 3 bases, and 13 bases lay between the germline ends. This CDR3 comprises 15 residues. The DNA for the CDR3 is TGTGCCAGCAGTCGGGATCCCGAGGACACCGGGGAGCTGTTTTTT. Its translation: CASSRDPEDTGELFF.

The chain employs TRBV5-1 and TRBJ1-2; unclear D gene. V was shortened by 0 bases and J by 0 bases, with 6 bases between the two germline ends. The length of the CDR3 is 14 residues. From germline, CDR1 is SGHRS and CDR2 YFSETQ. CDR3 coding DNA: TGCGCCAGCAGCTTGGAGTCGACTAACTATGGCTACACCTTC. Translated: CASSLESTNYGYTF.

The V call is TRBV12-3 or TRBV12-4, the J call TRBJ1-2; D not resolved. V lost 5 bases and J lost 4, with 11 bases in between. This CDR3 is built from 13 residues. The CDR3 DNA reads as TGTGCCAGCAGTCCCCCGATAACCTATGGCTACACCTTC. It specifies CASSPPITYGYTF.

This clonotype was observed a handful of times. This chain connects TRBV7-3 to TRBJ1-1; D is undetermined. Germline CDR1 reads SGHTA; CDR2 reads FQGTGA. Trimming removed 2 bases at V and 9 bases at J, with 10 bases between. The CDR3 loop spans 12 amino acids. The CDR3 sequence: CASSLPDGQAFF. In DNA, the CDR3 is TGTGCCAGCAGCTTACCGGATGGTCAAGCTTTCTTT.

The chain has TRBV5-1 and TRBJ2-1; TRBD2 aligns across 11 bases. Unmatched junction bases numbered 8, after V lost 7 bases and J lost 8 bases. The CDR3 has 14 amino acids. Germline V CDR1 and CDR2: SGHRS, YFSETQ. In DNA, the CDR3 is TGCGCCAGCCATATAGCGGGAGGGCCCTATGAGCAGTTCTTC. This encodes CASHIAGGPYEQFF.

This clonotype was observed many times. The V call is TRBV30, the J call TRBJ1-1; no firm D call. Per germline, CDR1 GTSNPN and CDR2 SVGIG (reference sequence). The CDR3 runs 13 residues. V lost 3 bases, J lost 0 bases, and 8 bases lay in between. The CDR3 DNA follows: TGTGCCTGGAGCCGAGGATTGAACACTGAAGCTTTCTTT. Protein sequence: CAWSRGLNTEAFF.

This clonotype was seen repeatedly, ten times or more. This chain joins TRBV7-8 and TRBJ2-3, with no clear D. V gave up 3 bases and J gave up 6 bases, with 7 bases separating them. Germline lookup yields CDR1 SGHVS and CDR2 FQNEAQ. CDR3 length: 12 residues. The CDR3 loop is CASSFLRDTQYF. In DNA form, the CDR3 reads TGTGCCAGCAGCTTCCTGAGGGATACGCAGTATTTT.

This clonotype was counted ten times or more. The chain links TRBV24-1 to TRBJ2-1, with 9 bases fitting TRBD1. The ends lost 3 bases at V and 7 bases at J; junction bases unmatched: 12. The CDR3 loop spans 17 amino acids. Germline CDR1 and CDR2: KGHDR and SFDVKD. CDR3 DNA sequence: TGTGCCACCAGTGATCCACACAAACAGGGGGCCGGGAATGAGCAGTTCTTC. Its translation: CATSDPHKQGAGNEQFF.

A few counts support this clonotype. The chain uses TRBV25-1 and TRBJ2-7, with TRBD2 as a possible D gene (6 bases). CDR1 and CDR2 (germline): MGHDK, SYGVNS. The CDR3 length is 15 residues. V gave up 2 bases and J gave up 5 bases, with 16 bases separating them. The DNA of the CDR3 is TGTGCCAGCAGTGAACCGGGACTTCCCCCCAACGAGCAGTACTTC. Amino acids: CASSEPGLPPNEQYF.

This clonotype came up a few times. This chain uses TRBV5-5 with TRBJ2-7; 8 bases fit TRBD1. Germline V gives CDR1 SGHKS, CDR2 YYEKEE (reference sequence). The J segment lost 0 bases and the V segment lost 4 bases, leaving 18 bases of the junction unmatched. This CDR3 has 19 residues. CDR3 amino acids: CASSRQDRGQRRSSYEQYF. Here the CDR3 DNA reads TGTGCCAGCAGCCGGCAAGACAGGGGACAGCGCCGTTCCTCCTACGAGCAGTACTTC.

This clonotype was seen at least ten times. The chain employs TRBV5-1 and TRBJ2-1, with D perhaps given as TRBD1 or TRBD2 (5 bases each). The CDR3 spans 12 residues. Germline CDR1 is SGHRS and CDR2 is YFSETQ. Trimming removed 0 bases from V and 9 bases from J, with 7 bases in between. CDR3 in DNA: TGCGCCAGCAGCTTGGCCGGGGCTGAGCAGTTCTTC. Amino acid sequence: CASSLAGAEQFF.

This clonotype has a count of ten or more. The gene calls are TRBV20-1 and TRBJ2-7; D gene ambiguous. With 6 bases removed from V and 6 bases from J, the gap between germline ends came to 15 bases. Germline V CDR1 and CDR2: DFQATT, SNEGSKA (reference sequence). The CDR3 runs to 12 residues. CDR3 protein: CSAADPNSEQYF. In DNA, the CDR3 is TGCAGTGCCGCAGACCCAAACAGCGAGCAGTACTTC.